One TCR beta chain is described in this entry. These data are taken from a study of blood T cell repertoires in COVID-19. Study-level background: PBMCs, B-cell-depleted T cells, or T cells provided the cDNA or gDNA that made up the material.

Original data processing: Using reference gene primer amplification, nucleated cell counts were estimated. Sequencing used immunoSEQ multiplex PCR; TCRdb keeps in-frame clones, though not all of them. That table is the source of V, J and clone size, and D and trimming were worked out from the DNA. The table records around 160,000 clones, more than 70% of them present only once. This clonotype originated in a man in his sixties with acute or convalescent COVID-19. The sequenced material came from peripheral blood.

CDR3 loop: CSVCDRQNTEAFF. CDR3 DNA sequence: TGCAGCGTTTGCGACAGGCAGAACACTGAAGCTTTCTTT. The V gene is TRBV29-1, the J gene TRBJ1-1; D is possibly TRBD1 (6 bases). The germline V gene has CDR1 SQVTM and CDR2 ANQGSEA. The V end was cut by 5 bases, the J end by 1 base, with 11 bases between. The CDR3 spans 13 residues.